Each of the 3 T cell receptor beta chains below was sequenced from the same sample in a study of blood T cell repertoires in COVID-19. The data were produced by immunoSEQ multiplex PCR, yet TCRdb's version contains in-frame clones alone and is incomplete. Found here are about 81,000 clones, 91% of them singletons; the top ten hold over 1.5%. The sequenced material came from peripheral blood. The receptors here all came from a woman in her forties or fifties in a cohort sampled during active COVID-19.

The chain recombines TRBV5-1 with TRBJ1-3; D is unclear. This CDR3 spans 15 amino acids. V was cut by 4 bases and J by 2 bases, with 13 bases left in between. Germline CDR1 and CDR2: SGHRS and YFSETQ. The CDR3 reads CASSPPSGPGNTIYF. CDR3 coding DNA: TGCGCCAGCAGCCCACCGAGCGGTCCTGGAAACACCATATATTTT. Variable domain in full (rest from reference TRBV5-1 and TRBJ1-3): KAGVTQTPRYLIKTRGQQVTLSCSPISGHRSVSWYQQTPGQGLQFLFEYFSETQRNKGNFPGRFSGRQFSNSRSEMNVSTLELGDSALYLCASSPPSGPGNTIYFGEGSWLTVV.

As regards this clone: The sample contains more than one DNA sequence encoding this CDR3. The V and J genes are TRBV12-3 or TRBV12-4 and TRBJ1-2, with 8 bases lining up with TRBD1. The CDR3 is 13 residues long. The V and J ends lost 5 bases and 4 bases, in that order; junction bases with no gene match: 3. The CDR3 DNA is TGTGCCAGCAGTCAAGACAGGGGCTATGGCTACACCTTC. Amino acids: CASSQDRGYGYTF.

V gene TRBV19 combines with J gene TRBJ2-7, with D possibly being TRBD1 (6 bases). Germline V CDR1 and CDR2: LNHDA, SQIVND (reference sequence). Trimming removed 4 bases at V and 2 bases at J, with 9 bases between. The CDR3 has 13 amino acids. The CDR3 DNA sequence: TGTGCCAGTAGTACCGGGACACCCTACGAGCAGTACTTC. Encoded protein: CASSTGTPYEQYF. The complete variable domain, with remaining parts taken from reference TRBV19 and TRBJ2-7, reads DGGITQSPKYLFRKEGQNVTLSCEQNLNHDAMYWYRQDPGQGLRLIYYSQIVNDFQKGDIAEGYSVSREKKESFPLTVTSAQKNPTAFYLCASSTGTPYEQYFGPGTRLTVT.